The clone carrying this T cell receptor (beta chain) was counted ten times or more. Its antigen remains unidentified. Unique molecular identifiers were built into the TCRbeta library. TCRdb re-called the PCR reads through MiXCR, storing one row per CDR3 protein. The sample consists of hundreds of thousands of distinct CDR3 sequences, about 16% of them appearing once. This specimen comes from a study of T-cell reconstitution after alpha-beta-depleted transplantation in children. Germline CDR1 MDHEN, CDR2 SYDVKM. The V end was cut by 2 bases, the J end by 2 bases, with 7 bases between. CDR3 length equals 13 residues. General observations from the study: Where alpha-beta T cells came from about two months after transplant was reportedly several hundred expanded graft clones. At one year after transplant, newly produced T cells mostly accounted for T-cell counts and diversity.

Sequencing used PBMCs, mostly from graft donor cells, obtained 360 days after TCRalphabeta/CD19-depleted stem cell transplant. The receptor was isolated from a male patient aged 2 to 9 who had a stem cell transplant for acute lymphoblastic leukemia, so the T cells may come from the graft donor. This rearrangement joins TRBV28 to TRBJ2-7; a possible D gene is TRBD1 (5 bases). The CDR3 reads CASSLTGAYEQYF. As DNA, the CDR3 is TGTGCCAGCAGTTTAACAGGAGCCTACGAGCAGTACTTC.